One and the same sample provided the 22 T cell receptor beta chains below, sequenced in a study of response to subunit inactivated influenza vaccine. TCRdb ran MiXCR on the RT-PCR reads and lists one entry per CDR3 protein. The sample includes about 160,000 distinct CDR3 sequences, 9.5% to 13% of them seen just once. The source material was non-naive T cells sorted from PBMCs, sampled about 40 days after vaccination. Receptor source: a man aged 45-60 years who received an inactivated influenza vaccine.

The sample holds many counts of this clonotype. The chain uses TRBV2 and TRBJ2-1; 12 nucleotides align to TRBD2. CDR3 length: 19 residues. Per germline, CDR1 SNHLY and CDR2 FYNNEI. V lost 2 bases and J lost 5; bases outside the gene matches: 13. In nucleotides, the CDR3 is TGTGCCAGCAGTGAAATGGGGCGACTAGCGGGGGCGACGAACAATGAGCAGTTCTTC. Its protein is CASSEMGRLAGATNNEQFF.

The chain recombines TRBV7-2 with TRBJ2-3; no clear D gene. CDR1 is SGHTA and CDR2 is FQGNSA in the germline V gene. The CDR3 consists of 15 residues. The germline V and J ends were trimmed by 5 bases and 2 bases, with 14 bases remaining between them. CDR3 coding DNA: TGTGCCAGCAGCAAAATGCTGGGGTCCACAGATACGCAGTATTTT. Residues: CASSKMLGSTDTQYF.

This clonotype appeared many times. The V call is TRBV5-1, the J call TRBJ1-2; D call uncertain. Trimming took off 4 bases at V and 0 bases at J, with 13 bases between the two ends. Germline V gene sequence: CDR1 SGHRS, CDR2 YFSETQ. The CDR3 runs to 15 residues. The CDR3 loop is CASSQDGAANYGYTF. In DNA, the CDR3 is TGCGCCAGCAGCCAGGACGGAGCCGCTAACTATGGCTACACCTTC.

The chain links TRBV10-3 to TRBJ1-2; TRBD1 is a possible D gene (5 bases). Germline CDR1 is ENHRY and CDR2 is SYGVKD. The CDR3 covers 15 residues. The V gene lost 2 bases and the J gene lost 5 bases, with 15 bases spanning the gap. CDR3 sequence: CAISEPQGPGYGYTF. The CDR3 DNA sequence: TGTGCCATCAGTGAGCCGCAGGGCCCCGGATATGGCTACACCTTC.

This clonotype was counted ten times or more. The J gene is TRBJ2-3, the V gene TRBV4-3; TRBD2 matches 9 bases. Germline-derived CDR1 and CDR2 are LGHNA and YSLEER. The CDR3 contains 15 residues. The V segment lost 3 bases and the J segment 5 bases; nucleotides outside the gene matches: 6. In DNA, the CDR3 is TGCGCCAGCAGCCAGGCGGCGGGGGGGGGAGATACGCAGTATTTT. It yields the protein CASSQAAGGGDTQYF.

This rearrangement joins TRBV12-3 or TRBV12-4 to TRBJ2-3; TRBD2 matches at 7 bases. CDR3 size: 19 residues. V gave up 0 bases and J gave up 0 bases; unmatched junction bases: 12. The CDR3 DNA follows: TGTGCCAGCAGTTTAGCGAGTTGGCGGGAGATAGGTAGCACAGATACGCAGTATTTT. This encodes CASSLASWREIGSTDTQYF.

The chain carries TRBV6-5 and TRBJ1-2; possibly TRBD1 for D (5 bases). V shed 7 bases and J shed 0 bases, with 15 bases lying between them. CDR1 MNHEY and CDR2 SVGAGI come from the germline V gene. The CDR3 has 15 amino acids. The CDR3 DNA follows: TGTGCCAGCAATTTTCGGGGGGAATCTAACTATGGCTACACCTTC. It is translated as CASNFRGESNYGYTF.

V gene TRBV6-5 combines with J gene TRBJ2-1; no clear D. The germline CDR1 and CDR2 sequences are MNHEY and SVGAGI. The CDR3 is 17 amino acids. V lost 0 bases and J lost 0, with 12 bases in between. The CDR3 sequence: CASSYSAEESSYNEQFF. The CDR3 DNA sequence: TGTGCCAGCAGTTACTCAGCCGAAGAAAGCTCCTACAATGAGCAGTTCTTC.

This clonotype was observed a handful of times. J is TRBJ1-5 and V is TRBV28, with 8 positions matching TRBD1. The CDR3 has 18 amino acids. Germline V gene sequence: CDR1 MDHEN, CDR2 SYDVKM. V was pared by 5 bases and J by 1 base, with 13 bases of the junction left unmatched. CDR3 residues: CASSTPLRQGKSNQPQHF. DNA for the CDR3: TGTGCCAGCAGTACCCCCTTGAGACAGGGGAAAAGCAATCAGCCCCAGCATTTT.

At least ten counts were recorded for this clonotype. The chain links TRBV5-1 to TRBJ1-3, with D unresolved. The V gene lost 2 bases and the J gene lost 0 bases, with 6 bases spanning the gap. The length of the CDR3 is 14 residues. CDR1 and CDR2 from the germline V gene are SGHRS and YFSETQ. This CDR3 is CASSFGPSGNTIYF. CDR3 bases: TGCGCCAGCAGCTTCGGCCCCTCTGGAAACACCATATATTTT.

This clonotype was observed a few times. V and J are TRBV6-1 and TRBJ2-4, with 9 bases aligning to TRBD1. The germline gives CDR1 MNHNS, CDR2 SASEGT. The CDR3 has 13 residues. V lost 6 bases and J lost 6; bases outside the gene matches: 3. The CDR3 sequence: CASRGTGINIQYF. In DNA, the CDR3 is TGTGCCAGCAGGGGGACAGGGATAAACATTCAGTACTTC.

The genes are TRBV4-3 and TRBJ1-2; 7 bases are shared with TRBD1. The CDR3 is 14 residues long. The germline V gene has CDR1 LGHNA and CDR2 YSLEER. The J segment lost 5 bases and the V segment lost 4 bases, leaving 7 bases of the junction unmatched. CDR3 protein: CASSPLTGTYGYTF. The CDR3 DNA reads TGCGCCAGCAGCCCCCTGACAGGGACTTATGGCTACACCTTC.

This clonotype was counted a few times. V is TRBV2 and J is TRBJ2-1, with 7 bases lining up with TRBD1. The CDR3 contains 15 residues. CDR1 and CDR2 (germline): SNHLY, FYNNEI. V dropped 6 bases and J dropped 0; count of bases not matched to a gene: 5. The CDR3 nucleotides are TGTGCCAGCAGGGTGGGGACAGCCTCCTACAATGAGCAGTTCTTC. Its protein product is CASRVGTASYNEQFF.

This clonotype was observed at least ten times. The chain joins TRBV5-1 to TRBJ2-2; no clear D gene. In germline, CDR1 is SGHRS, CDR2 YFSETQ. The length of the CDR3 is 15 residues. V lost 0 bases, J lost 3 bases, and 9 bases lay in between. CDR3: CASSLAVQDTGELFF. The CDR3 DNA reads TGCGCCAGCAGCTTGGCCGTACAAGACACCGGGGAGCTGTTTTTT. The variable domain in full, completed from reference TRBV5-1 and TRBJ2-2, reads KAGVTQTPRYLIKTRGQQVTLSCSPISGHRSVSWYQQTPGQGLQFLFEYFSETQRNKGNFPGRFSGRQFSNSRSEMNVSTLELGDSALYLCASSLAVQDTGELFFGEGSRLTVL.

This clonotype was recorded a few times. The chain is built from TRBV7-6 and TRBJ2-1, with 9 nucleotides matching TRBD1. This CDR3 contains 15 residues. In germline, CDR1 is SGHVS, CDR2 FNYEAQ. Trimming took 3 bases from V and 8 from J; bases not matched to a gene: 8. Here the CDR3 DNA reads TGTGCCAGCAGCTTGGCCGGGACAGGGAGCGATGAGCAGTTCTTC. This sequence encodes CASSLAGTGSDEQFF.

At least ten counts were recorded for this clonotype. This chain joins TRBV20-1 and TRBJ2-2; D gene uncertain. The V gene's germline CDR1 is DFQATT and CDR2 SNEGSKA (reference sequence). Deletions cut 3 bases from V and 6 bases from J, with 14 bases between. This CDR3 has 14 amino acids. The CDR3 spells CSARRQFASGELFF. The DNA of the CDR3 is TGCAGTGCTAGGAGGCAGTTCGCATCCGGGGAGCTGTTTTTT.

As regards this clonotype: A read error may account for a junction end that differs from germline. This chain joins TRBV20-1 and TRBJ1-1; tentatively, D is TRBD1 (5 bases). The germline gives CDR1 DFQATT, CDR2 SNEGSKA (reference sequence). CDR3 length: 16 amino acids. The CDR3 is CCARDLGWQGGTEAFF. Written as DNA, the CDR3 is TGCTGTGCTAGAGATCTTGGCTGGCAGGGAGGTACTGAAGCTTTCTTT.

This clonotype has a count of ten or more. DNA of the CDR3: TGTGCCAGCAGCGCATACAAGACTCTTCCCATTGTGGACACTGAAGCTTTCTTT. It encodes CASSAYKTLPIVDTEAFF. The V and J genes are TRBV11-2 and TRBJ1-1, with D unresolved. Trimming took 5 bases from V and 3 from J, leaving 25 bases between them. CDR3 length: 18 amino acids. Germline values: CDR1 SGHAT, CDR2 FQNNGV. Supplemented by reference TRBV11-2 and TRBJ1-1, the full variable domain reads EAGVAQSPRYKIIEKRQSVAFWCNPISGHATLYWYQQILGQGPKLLIQFQNNGVVDDSQLPKDRFSAERLKGVDSTLKIQPAKLEDSAVYLCASSAYKTLPIVDTEAFFGQGTRLTVV.

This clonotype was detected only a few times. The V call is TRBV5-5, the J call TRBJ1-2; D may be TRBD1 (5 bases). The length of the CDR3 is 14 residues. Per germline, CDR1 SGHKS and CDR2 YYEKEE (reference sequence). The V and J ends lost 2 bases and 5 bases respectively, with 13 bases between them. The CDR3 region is CASSLGGEIYGYTF. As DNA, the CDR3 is TGTGCCAGCAGCTTAGGAGGGGAGATATATGGCTACACCTTC.

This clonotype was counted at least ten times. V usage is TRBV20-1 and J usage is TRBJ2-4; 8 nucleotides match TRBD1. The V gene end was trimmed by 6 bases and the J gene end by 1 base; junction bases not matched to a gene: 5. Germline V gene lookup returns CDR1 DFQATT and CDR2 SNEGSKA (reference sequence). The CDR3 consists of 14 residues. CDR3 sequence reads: CSASQGAAKNIQYF. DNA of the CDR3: TGCAGTGCCTCTCAGGGGGCCGCCAAAAACATTCAGTACTTC.

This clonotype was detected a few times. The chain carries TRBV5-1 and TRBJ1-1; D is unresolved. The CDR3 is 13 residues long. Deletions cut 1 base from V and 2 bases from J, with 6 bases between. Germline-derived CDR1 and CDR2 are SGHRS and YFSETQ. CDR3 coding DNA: TGCGCCAGCAGCTTGTTACAAAACACTGAAGCTTTCTTT. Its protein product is CASSLLQNTEAFF.

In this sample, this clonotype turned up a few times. The CDR3 DNA reads TGTGCCAGCACCCCGACAGGTCGTCAAACTGAAGCTTTCTTT. Amino acids: CASTPTGRQTEAFF. V is TRBV12-3 or TRBV12-4 and J is TRBJ1-1; D possibly corresponds to TRBD1 (6 bases). This CDR3 has 14 amino acids. The V end lost 7 bases, the J end lost 5 bases, and 17 bases lay between the germline ends.